What follows are 11 T cell receptor beta chains derived from one specimen sequenced in a study of T cells after yellow fever vaccination. TCRdb reprocessed the 5' RACE reads with MiXCR, giving one entry per CDR3 protein. This sample has around 550,000 distinct CDR3 sequences, with 15% to 20% found just once. The material was PBMCs, obtained 15 days after the yellow fever booster vaccination. The receptors shown here come from a man aged 25 to 40 who received the YFV17D yellow fever vaccine.

The chain joins TRBV7-2 to TRBJ2-7, with 9 positions matching TRBD2. Trimming at V came to 1 base and at J to 0 bases, leaving 4 bases not matched to a gene. The CDR3 covers 16 residues. From germline, CDR1 is SGHTA and CDR2 FQGNSA. Here the CDR3 reads CASSLVSTSGSYEQYF. The CDR3 DNA is TGTGCCAGCAGCTTAGTTTCGACTAGCGGCTCCTACGAGCAGTACTTC.

The chain joins TRBV6-2 or TRBV6-3 to TRBJ2-1; D not certain. CDR3 size: 11 residues. Germline V gene data show CDR1 as MNHEY and CDR2 as SVGEGT. V lost 2 bases to trimming and J lost 9 bases, with 5 bases between them. The CDR3 reads CASSYGIEQFF. As DNA, the CDR3 is TGTGCCAGCAGTTACGGAATTGAGCAGTTCTTC.

The chain joins TRBV6-1 to TRBJ2-2; 10 positions match TRBD2. Losses at the gene ends were 6 bases for V and 3 bases for J; bases not matched to a gene: 4. The CDR3 extends over 15 amino acids. Germline CDR1 MNHNS, CDR2 SASEGT. CDR3 coding DNA: TGTGCCAGCAGCCGGACTAGCGGATACACCGGGGAGCTGTTTTTT. Amino acid sequence: CASSRTSGYTGELFF.

This clonotype came up a few times. This sequence joins TRBV7-9 and TRBJ2-6; 7 nucleotides line up with TRBD2. With 1 base clipped from V and 3 bases from J, the junction kept 3 bases outside the gene matches. Germline loops: CDR1 SEHNR, CDR2 FQNEAQ (reference sequence). This CDR3 region has 16 residues. CDR3 loop: CASSLGGGFGANVLTF. In DNA form, the CDR3 reads TGTGCCAGCAGCTTAGGCGGGGGATTTGGGGCCAACGTCCTGACTTTC.

The rearrangement joins TRBV27 to TRBJ2-3; the match to TRBD2 covers 12 bases. Germline CDR1 is MNHEY and CDR2 is SMNVEV (reference sequence). V was clipped by 5 bases and J by 0 bases; unmatched bases: 9. The CDR3 runs 18 residues. CDR3 loop: CASSPLGLAGISTDTQYF. CDR3 in DNA: TGTGCCAGCAGTCCCCTCGGACTAGCGGGGATTAGCACAGATACGCAGTATTTT.

The V gene is TRBV30, the J gene TRBJ2-3, with unresolved D. The germline V gene encodes CDR1 GTSNPN and CDR2 SVGIG (reference sequence). Trimming shortened V by 0 bases and J by 4 bases, and 8 bases separated the two germline ends. The CDR3 covers 13 residues. The DNA of the CDR3 is TGTGCCTGGAGTGTACCGGGCGCAGATACGCAGTATTTT. Protein: CAWSVPGADTQYF.

The chain joins TRBV20-1 to TRBJ2-1; the match to TRBD2 covers 10 bases. The trim removed 6 bases at V and 3 bases at J, leaving 14 bases unmatched. The CDR3 loop spans 17 amino acids. Germline V lookup: CDR1 DFQATT, CDR2 SNEGSKA (reference sequence). Written as DNA, the CDR3 is TGCAGTGCCCTTAGCGGGAGCGGGGGGGACTTCTACAATGAGCAGTTCTTC. Translated, it gives CSALSGSGGDFYNEQFF.

The chain couples TRBV5-4 to TRBJ2-2; 8 bases line up with TRBD2. This CDR3 contains 15 residues. After removal of 4 bases from V and 4 bases from J, the junction contained 6 bases not matched to a gene. In germline, CDR1 is SGHNT, CDR2 YYREEE (reference sequence). The CDR3 DNA sequence: TGTGCCAGCAGCAAAAGCGGGAGCGCCACCGGGGAGCTGTTTTTT. This sequence encodes CASSKSGSATGELFF. The full variable domain, its missing parts supplied by reference TRBV5-4 and TRBJ2-2, is ETGVTQSPTHLIKTRGQQVTLRCSSQSGHNTVSWYQQALGQGPQFIFQYYREEENGRGNFPPRFSGLQFPNYSSELNVNALELDDSALYLCASSKSGSATGELFFGEGSRLTVL.

This chain links TRBV29-1 with TRBJ2-3, with 15 bases fitting TRBD2. Germline-derived CDR1 and CDR2 are SQVTM and ANQGSEA. With 6 bases clipped from V and 3 bases from J, the junction kept 4 bases outside the gene matches. The CDR3 has 15 amino acids. CDR3 sequence (DNA): TGCAGCGTCATCGGACTAGCGGGAGGGACAGATACGCAGTATTTT. It yields the protein CSVIGLAGGTDTQYF.

The V and J genes are TRBV5-4 and TRBJ2-3, with 9 bases matching TRBD2. Germline V gene lookup returns CDR1 SGHNT and CDR2 YYREEE (reference sequence). V lost 1 base, J lost 4 bases, and 13 bases stayed unmatched. The CDR3 runs 18 residues. CDR3 region: CASSLRPGLARSSDTQYF. The CDR3 DNA is TGTGCCAGCAGCTTGCGTCCGGGACTAGCAAGGAGTTCAGATACGCAGTATTTT.

This clonotype was detected only once. The rearrangement uses TRBV7-3 and TRBJ1-2, with D perhaps matching TRBD1 (5 bases). V lost 4 bases, J lost 10 bases, and 16 bases lay in between. Germline CDR1 reads SGHTA; CDR2 reads FQGTGA. This CDR3 spans 13 amino acids. The chain's CDR3 is CASSSDDSFDYTF. The CDR3 bases are TGTGCCAGCAGCTCCGATGACAGTTTCGACTACACCTTC.